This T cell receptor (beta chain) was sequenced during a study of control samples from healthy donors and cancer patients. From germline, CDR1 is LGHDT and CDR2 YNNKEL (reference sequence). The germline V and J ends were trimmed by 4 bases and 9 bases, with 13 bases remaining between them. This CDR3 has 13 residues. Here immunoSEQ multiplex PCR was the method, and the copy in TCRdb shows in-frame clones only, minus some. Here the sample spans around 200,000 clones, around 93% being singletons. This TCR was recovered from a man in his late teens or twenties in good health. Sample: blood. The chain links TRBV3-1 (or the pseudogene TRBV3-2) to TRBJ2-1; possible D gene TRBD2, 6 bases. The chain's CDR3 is CASSLLAAGEQFF. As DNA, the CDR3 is TGTGCCAGCAGCCTACTAGCCGCAGGTGAGCAGTTCTTC.